This T cell receptor beta chain is from a study of T-cell reconstitution after alpha-beta-depleted transplantation in children. On this clonotype: The antigen remains undetermined.

Researchers prepared the TCRbeta library using unique molecular identifiers, the study reports. TCRdb used MiXCR to reprocess the PCR reads, holding one entry per CDR3 protein. There are fewer than 550,000 distinct CDR3 sequences in the sample; roughly 16% occur only once, and 25% to 30% lies in the top ten. Germline V gene lookup returns CDR1 SGDLS and CDR2 YYNGEE. The CDR3 is 16 amino acids. V was shortened by 4 bases and J by 0 bases, with 14 bases between the two germline ends. Overall study findings and caveats: T-cell numbers and diversity one year post-transplant derived largely from freshly generated T cells. There were reportedly several hundred expanded graft clones from which alpha-beta T cells came about two months after transplant.

This rearrangement joins TRBV9 to TRBJ2-4; D possibly corresponds to TRBD1 (6 bases). Sequencing used PBMCs, mostly from graft donor cells, obtained 360 days after TCRalphabeta/CD19-depleted stem cell transplant. This receptor was obtained from a boy younger than two who had a stem cell transplant for Wiskott-Aldrich syndrome, so the T cells may come from the graft donor. The CDR3 region has the DNA TGTGCCAGCAGCCCAGCTCCAGGGGTAGCCAAAAACATTCAGTACTTC. Its protein product is CASSPAPGVAKNIQYF.